This entry features one TCR beta chain sequence. Its specificity is unknown. These data belong to a study of STAT3 mutations in large granular lymphocyte leukemia. Here immunoSEQ multiplex PCR was the method, and the copy in TCRdb shows in-frame clones only, minus some. The table shows roughly 29,000 clones, with around three quarters occurring only once. Study-level findings and limits: In several patients, dominant TCR clone burden exceeded STAT3 mutant burden. TCR clonotype switching after therapy occurred in about 30% of the 18 patients. Every T-cell large granular lymphocyte leukemia patient had at least one immunodominant TCR beta clonotype.

The CDR3 totals 15 residues. From germline, CDR1 is LGHNA and CDR2 YNFKEQ. Trimming took 2 bases from V and 2 from J, leaving 12 bases between them. The specimen was peripheral blood mononuclear cells. The source of this sequence is a woman aged 50 to 60 with T-cell large granular lymphocyte leukemia. Some clones in this sample may be carry-over from other donors' samples. The chain recombines TRBV4-2 with TRBJ1-1; D uncertain. CDR3 sequence: CASSQPDRVNTEAFF. In DNA form, the CDR3 reads TGTGCCAGCAGCCAACCGGACCGAGTAAACACTGAAGCTTTCTTT.